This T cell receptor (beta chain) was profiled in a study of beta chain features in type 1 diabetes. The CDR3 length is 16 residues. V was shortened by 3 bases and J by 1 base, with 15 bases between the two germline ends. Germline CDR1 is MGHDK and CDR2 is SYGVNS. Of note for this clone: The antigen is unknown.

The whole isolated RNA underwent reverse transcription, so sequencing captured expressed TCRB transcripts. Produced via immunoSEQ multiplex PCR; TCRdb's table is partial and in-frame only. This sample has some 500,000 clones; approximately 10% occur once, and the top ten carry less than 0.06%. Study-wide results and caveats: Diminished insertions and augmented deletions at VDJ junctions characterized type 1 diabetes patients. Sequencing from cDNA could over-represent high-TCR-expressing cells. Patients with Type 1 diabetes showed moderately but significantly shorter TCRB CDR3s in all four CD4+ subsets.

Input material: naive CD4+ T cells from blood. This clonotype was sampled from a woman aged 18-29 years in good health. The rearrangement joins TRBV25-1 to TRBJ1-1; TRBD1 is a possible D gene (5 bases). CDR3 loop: CASSETVGRANTEAFF. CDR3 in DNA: TGTGCCAGCAGTGAGACCGTGGGGCGGGCGAACACTGAAGCTTTCTTT.